This is a list of T cell receptor beta chains from one sample in a study of shared clonotypes between healthy human individuals. Method: immunoSEQ multiplex PCR; TCRdb's copy keeps in-frame clones and lacks some. The profile covers about 600,000 clones, with about 97% appearing a single time and less than 0.065% taken by the ten largest. The material sequenced was naive CD4+ T cells sorted from blood. These receptors were obtained from a woman in her 30s in good health. CDR3s include the opening cysteine and the closing phenylalanine or tryptophan. The D gene is left open where the match is weak. The size of a clone is reported for some rows only, either as once, few or many, or as a class for expanded clones.

-	15	TRBJ2-3	TRBV12-5	-	TGTGCTAGGGGACCCCTCCCGACCCGCACAGATACGCAGTATTTT	CARGPLPTRTDTQYF
-	13	TRBJ2-2	TRBV14	-	TGTGCCAGCAGTCGTTCCCTCATTAGGAGGCTGTTTTTT	CASSRSLIRRLFF
TRBD1	14	TRBJ1-3	TRBV7-8	-	TGTGCCAGCAGCTCCAGGGGGCTAGGAAACACCATATATTTT	CASSSRGLGNTIYF
TRBD1	15	TRBJ2-5	TRBV5-1	-	TGCGCCAGCAGCCCGGGGACAGGACCACAAGAGACCCAGTACTTC	CASSPGTGPQETQYF
-	15	TRBJ2-3	TRBV6-5	-	TGTGCCAGCAGTCCCGGTTGGGGAAGGACAGATACGCAGTATTTT	CASSPGWGRTDTQYF
-	15	TRBJ2-2	TRBV11-2	-	TGTGCCAGCAGCTTATGGTCAACGAACACCGGGGAGCTGTTTTTT	CASSLWSTNTGELFF
-	17	TRBJ2-4	TRBV19	-	TGTGCCAGTAGTATAGGAGGCGGGGGCATGGCCAAAAACATTCAGTACTTC	CASSIGGGGMAKNIQYF
-	16	TRBJ2-1	TRBV6-6	-	TGTGCCAGCAGTTACTCGGGCACGACAGGCTCCAATGAGCAGTTCTTC	CASSYSGTTGSNEQFF
-	13	TRBJ1-2	TRBV27	-	TGTGCCAGCGGGGGAACACTTAACTATGGCTACACCTTC	CASGGTLNYGYTF
-	16	TRBJ1-3	TRBV2	-	TGTGCCAGCAGTGAGCCGGACAGCAGCTCTGGAAACACCATATATTTT	CASSEPDSSSGNTIYF
TRBD2	19	TRBJ2-7	TRBV5-1	-	TGCGCCAGCAGCCTGAAGGGTAGGGCTAGCGGGACGAGCTCCTACGAGCAGTACTTC	CASSLKGRASGTSSYEQYF
-	15	TRBJ2-3	TRBV9	-	TGTGCCAGCAGCGTAGCGAGAGGTCCCACAGATACGCAGTATTTT	CASSVARGPTDTQYF
-	13	TRBJ2-1	TRBV29-1	once	TGCAGCGTTGTAGTAGCGGTCTACAATGAGCAGTTCTTC	CSVVVAVYNEQFF
-	15	TRBJ2-1	TRBV29-1	-	TGCAGCGTTCGGGGCGGGGGCTCGGGCTACAATGAGCAGTTCTTC	CSVRGGGSGYNEQFF
-	14	TRBJ2-5	TRBV6-5	-	TGTGCCAGCATTCACGTCCCGTACCAAGAGACCCAGTACTTC	CASIHVPYQETQYF
-	14	TRBJ2-1	TRBV19	-	TGTGCCAGTAGTCCCCCCTCTCGGTACAATGAGCAGTTCTTC	CASSPPSRYNEQFF
-	16	TRBJ1-5	TRBV28	-	TGTGCCAGCAGTCTCTCCACATCGTTGGGCAATCAGCCCCAGCATTTT	CASSLSTSLGNQPQHF
-	13	TRBJ1-2	TRBV5-1	-	TGCGCCAGCAGCTTGCAGGTCTCCTATGGCTACACCTTC	CASSLQVSYGYTF
-	12	TRBJ1-5	TRBV28	-	TGTGCCAGCAGCACCTCGGAGCAGCCCCAGCATTTT	CASSTSEQPQHF
-	12	TRBJ2-7	TRBV29-1	-	TGCAGCGTTCAAACTAGCTCCTACGAGCAGTACTTC	CSVQTSSYEQYF
TRBD2	18	TRBJ2-7	TRBV5-6	-	TGTGCCAGCAGCTTGTCCCCCCTAGCGGGTAAGAGCTCCTACGAGCAGTACTTC	CASSLSPLAGKSSYEQYF
-	17	TRBJ1-5	TRBV6-1	once	TGTGCCAGCAGTGAAAACATACAGGGAAGTAGCAATCAGCCCCAGCATTTT	CASSENIQGSSNQPQHF
TRBD2	17	TRBJ2-1	TRBV18	once	TGTGCCAGCTCACCACTCCGACTAGCGGGAGTATACAATGAGCAGTTCTTC	CASSPLRLAGVYNEQFF
TRBD2	16	TRBJ2-7	TRBV18	-	TGTGCCAGCTCACCAAACCGACTAGCGGGGCTCTACGAGCAGTACTTC	CASSPNRLAGLYEQYF
-	13	TRBJ2-3	TRBV6-5	-	TGTGCCATCCGACCCGCGGCCACAGATACGCAGTATTTT	CAIRPAATDTQYF
-	12	TRBJ1-5	TRBV28	once	TGTGCCAGCAGTTCAGGACCGGAGCCCCAGCATTTT	CASSSGPEPQHF
-	15	TRBJ1-1	TRBV15	-	TGTGCCACCAGCAGAGAAGGGGGACTCAGGGGAGGAGCTTTCTTT	CATSREGGLRGGAFF
-	14	TRBJ2-3	TRBV5-4	-	TGTGCCAGCAGCTTGTCTTTCGGCACAGATACGCAGTATTTT	CASSLSFGTDTQYF
-	14	TRBJ1-2	TRBV7-9	-	TGTGCCAGCAGCCCACGCCCTCCTAACTATGGCTACACCTTC	CASSPRPPNYGYTF
TRBD2	16	TRBJ2-3	TRBV11-2	-	TGTGCCAGCAGCTCCGGGACTAGCGGGAGAGTAGATACGCAGTATTTT	CASSSGTSGRVDTQYF
TRBD2	16	TRBJ2-5	TRBV7-6	-	TGTGCCAGCAGCTTGGACCTAGCGGGAGAATTGGAGACCCAGTACTTC	CASSLDLAGELETQYF
-	15	TRBJ1-4	TRBV28	-	TGTGCCAGCAGTTCCCCGACAGCAACTAATGAAAAACTGTTTTTT	CASSSPTATNEKLFF
-	14	TRBJ2-1	TRBV4-2	-	TGTGCCAGCAGCCAAGATCTTGTAGTACGTGAGCAGTTCTTC	CASSQDLVVREQFF
-	15	TRBJ2-3	TRBV5-1	-	TGCGCCAGCAGCTTGGCCCTCGACTTCACAGATACGCAGTATTTT	CASSLALDFTDTQYF
-	17	TRBJ2-2	TRBV11-2	-	TGTGCCAGCAGCTTAGGAAAGGGGCGGCGAACCGGTGGGGAGCTGTTTTTT	CASSLGKGRRTGGELFF
-	13	TRBJ1-5	TRBV25-1	-	TGTGCCAGCAGTGAGGCGGATAGATCAAGCCAGCATTTT	CASSEADRSSQHF
-	14	TRBJ2-7	TRBV28	-	TGTGCCAGCAGTCCGCCGGACGGATCCTACGAGCAGTACTTC	CASSPPDGSYEQYF
TRBD2	16	TRBJ2-7	TRBV4-1	-	TGCGCCAGCAGCCAAGATCAAACTAGCGGGATATACGAGCAGTACTTC	CASSQDQTSGIYEQYF
TRBD1	15	TRBJ1-1	TRBV18	-	TGTGCCAGCTCACCTTTCGACAGGGGGGGAGCTGAAGCTTTCTTT	CASSPFDRGGAEAFF
TRBD1	15	TRBJ1-5	TRBV25-1	-	TGTGCCAGCAGTGATGGACAGGGACCCCATCAGCCCCAGCATTTT	CASSDGQGPHQPQHF
-	16	TRBJ2-5	TRBV7-2	-	TGTGCCAGCAGCCAGGGGTTCGGGGGTGGTCAAGAGACCCAGTACTTC	CASSQGFGGGQETQYF
-	17	TRBJ2-6	TRBV28	-	TGTGCCAGCAGGAGGGACCGACGATTCTCTGGGGCCAACGTCCTGACTTTC	CASRRDRRFSGANVLTF
TRBD2	15	TRBJ2-3	TRBV6-1	-	TGTGCCAGCAGGGGTATGGCGGGAGTGGTAGATACGCAGTATTTT	CASRGMAGVVDTQYF